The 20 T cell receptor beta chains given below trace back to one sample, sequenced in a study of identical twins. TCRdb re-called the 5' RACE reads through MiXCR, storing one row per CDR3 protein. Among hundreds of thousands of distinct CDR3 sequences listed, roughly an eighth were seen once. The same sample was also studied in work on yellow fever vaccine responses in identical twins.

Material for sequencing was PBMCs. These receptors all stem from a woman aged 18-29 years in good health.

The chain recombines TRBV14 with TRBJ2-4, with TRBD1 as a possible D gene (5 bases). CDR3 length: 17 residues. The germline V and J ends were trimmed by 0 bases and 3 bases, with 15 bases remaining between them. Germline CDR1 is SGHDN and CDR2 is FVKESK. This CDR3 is CASSQDRAGPGKNIQYF. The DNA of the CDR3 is TGTGCCAGCAGCCAAGATCGGGCAGGGCCGGGCAAAAACATTCAGTACTTC. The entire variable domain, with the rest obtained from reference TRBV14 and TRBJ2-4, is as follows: EAGVTQFPSHSVIEKGQTVTLRCDPISGHDNLYWYRRVMGKEIKFLLHFVKESKQDESGMPNNRFLAERTGGTYSTLKVQPAELEDSGVYFCASSQDRAGPGKNIQYFGAGTRLSVL.

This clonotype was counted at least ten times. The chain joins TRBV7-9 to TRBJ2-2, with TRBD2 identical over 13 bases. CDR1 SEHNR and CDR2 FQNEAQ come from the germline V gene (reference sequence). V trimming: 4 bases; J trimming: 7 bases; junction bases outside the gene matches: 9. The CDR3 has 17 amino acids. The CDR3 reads CASSSALAGGPDGELFF. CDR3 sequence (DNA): TGTGCCAGCAGCTCAGCACTAGCGGGAGGGCCGGACGGGGAGCTGTTTTTT.

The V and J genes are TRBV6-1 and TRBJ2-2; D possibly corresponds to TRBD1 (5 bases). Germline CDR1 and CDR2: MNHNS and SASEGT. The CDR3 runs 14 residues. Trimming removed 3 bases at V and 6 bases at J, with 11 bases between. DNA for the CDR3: TGTGCCAGCAGTGATCAGGGTCAGGCCGGGGAGCTGTTTTTT. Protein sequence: CASSDQGQAGELFF.

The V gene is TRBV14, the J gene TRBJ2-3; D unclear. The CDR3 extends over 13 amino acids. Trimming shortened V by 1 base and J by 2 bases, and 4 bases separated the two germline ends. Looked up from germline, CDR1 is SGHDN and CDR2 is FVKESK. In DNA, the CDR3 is TGTGCCAGCAGCCAAGCCTACACAGATACGCAGTATTTT. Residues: CASSQAYTDTQYF.

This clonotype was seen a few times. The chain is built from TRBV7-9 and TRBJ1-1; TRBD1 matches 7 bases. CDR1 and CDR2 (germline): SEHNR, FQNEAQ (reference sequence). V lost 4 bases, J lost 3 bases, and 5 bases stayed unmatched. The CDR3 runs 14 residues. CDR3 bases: TGTGCCAGCAGCTCCGTGACAGGGCACACTGAAGCTTTCTTT. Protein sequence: CASSSVTGHTEAFF.

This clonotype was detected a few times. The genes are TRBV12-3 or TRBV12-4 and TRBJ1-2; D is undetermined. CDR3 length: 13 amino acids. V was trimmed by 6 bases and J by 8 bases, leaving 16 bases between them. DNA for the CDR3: TGTGCCAGCAGCCCGGACCTCGTGGGAGGCTACACCTTC. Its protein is CASSPDLVGGYTF.

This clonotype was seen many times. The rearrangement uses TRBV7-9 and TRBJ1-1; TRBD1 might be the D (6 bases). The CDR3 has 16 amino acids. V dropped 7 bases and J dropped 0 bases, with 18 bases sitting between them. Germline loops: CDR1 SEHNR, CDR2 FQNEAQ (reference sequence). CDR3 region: CASTKGGQGMNTEAFF. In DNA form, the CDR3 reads TGTGCCAGCACTAAAGGCGGGCAGGGGATGAACACTGAAGCTTTCTTT.

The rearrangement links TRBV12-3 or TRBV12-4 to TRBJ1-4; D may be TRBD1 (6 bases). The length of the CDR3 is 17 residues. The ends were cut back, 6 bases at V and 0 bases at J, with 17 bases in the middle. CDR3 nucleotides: TGTGCCAGCAGATTCGACACAGGGCCGACAACTAATGAAAAACTGTTTTTT. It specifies CASRFDTGPTTNEKLFF.

Here the CDR3 DNA reads TGCAGTGCTAGAGGAGCGGAGCAGTTCTTC. Its protein is CSARGAEQFF. The rearrangement links TRBV20-1 to TRBJ2-1; D is undetermined. V lost 1 base, J lost 10 bases, and 5 bases lay in between. In germline, CDR1 is DFQATT, CDR2 SNEGSKA (reference sequence). CDR3 length equals 10 residues.

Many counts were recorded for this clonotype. The CDR3 is CASRNRGNTEAFF. The CDR3 nucleotides are TGTGCCAGCAGAAACAGGGGGAACACTGAAGCTTTCTTT. The chain combines TRBV12-3 or TRBV12-4 with TRBJ1-1; 7 bases map to TRBD1. V shed 6 bases and J 1 base; nucleotides not matched to a gene: 2. The length of the CDR3 is 13 residues.

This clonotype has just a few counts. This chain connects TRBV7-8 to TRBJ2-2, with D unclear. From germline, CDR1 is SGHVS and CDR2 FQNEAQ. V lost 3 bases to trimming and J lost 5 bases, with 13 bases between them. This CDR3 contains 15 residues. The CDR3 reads CASSFGVPGTGELFF. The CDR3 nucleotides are TGTGCCAGCAGCTTTGGGGTCCCAGGTACCGGGGAGCTGTTTTTT.

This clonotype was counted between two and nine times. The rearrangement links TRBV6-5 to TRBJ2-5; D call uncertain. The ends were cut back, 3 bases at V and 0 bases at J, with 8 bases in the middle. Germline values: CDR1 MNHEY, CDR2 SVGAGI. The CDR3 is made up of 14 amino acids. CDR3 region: CASSYRPNQETQYF. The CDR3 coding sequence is TGTGCCAGCAGTTATAGACCCAACCAAGAGACCCAGTACTTC.

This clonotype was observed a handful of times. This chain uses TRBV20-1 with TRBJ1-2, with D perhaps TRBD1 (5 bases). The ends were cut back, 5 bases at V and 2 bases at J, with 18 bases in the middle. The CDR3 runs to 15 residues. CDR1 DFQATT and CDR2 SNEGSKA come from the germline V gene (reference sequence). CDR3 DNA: TGCAGTGCTTACAGCCAAGGGGTCTCGAACTATGGCTACACCTTC. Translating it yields CSAYSQGVSNYGYTF.

CDR3 amino acids: CSARAASQLVQYF. CDR3 nucleotide sequence: TGCAGTGCTAGAGCAGCGTCGCAGCTCGTTCAGTACTTC. The chain recombines TRBV20-1 with TRBJ2-4; D not resolved. The length of the CDR3 is 13 residues. Trimming removed 1 base at V and 11 bases at J, with 15 bases between. From germline, CDR1 is DFQATT and CDR2 SNEGSKA (reference sequence).

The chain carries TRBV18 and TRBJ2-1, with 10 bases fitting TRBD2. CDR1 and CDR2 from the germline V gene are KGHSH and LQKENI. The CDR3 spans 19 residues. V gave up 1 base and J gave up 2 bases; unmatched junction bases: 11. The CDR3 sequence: CASSPRQALLAGPYNEQFF. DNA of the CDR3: TGTGCCAGCTCACCACGGCAGGCCCTACTAGCGGGACCCTACAATGAGCAGTTCTTC.

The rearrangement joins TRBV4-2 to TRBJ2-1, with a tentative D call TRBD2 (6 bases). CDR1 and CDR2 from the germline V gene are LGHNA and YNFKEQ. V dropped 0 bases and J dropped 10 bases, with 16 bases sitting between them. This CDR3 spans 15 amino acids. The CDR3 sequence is CASSQDRGTPREQFF. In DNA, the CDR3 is TGTGCCAGCAGCCAAGATCGAGGGACTCCAAGGGAGCAGTTCTTC.

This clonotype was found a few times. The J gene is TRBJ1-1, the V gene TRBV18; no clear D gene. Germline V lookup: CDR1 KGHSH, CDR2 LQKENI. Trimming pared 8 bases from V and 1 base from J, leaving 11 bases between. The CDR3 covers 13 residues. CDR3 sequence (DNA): TGTGCCAGCGCGATATCCCGGAACACTGAAGCTTTCTTT. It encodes CASAISRNTEAFF. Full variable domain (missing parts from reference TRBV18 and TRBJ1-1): NAGVMQNPRHLVRRRGQEARLRCSPMKGHSHVYWYRQLPEEGLKFMVYLQKENIIDESGMPKERFSAEFPKEGPSILRIQQVVRGDSAAYFCASAISRNTEAFFGQGTRLTVV.

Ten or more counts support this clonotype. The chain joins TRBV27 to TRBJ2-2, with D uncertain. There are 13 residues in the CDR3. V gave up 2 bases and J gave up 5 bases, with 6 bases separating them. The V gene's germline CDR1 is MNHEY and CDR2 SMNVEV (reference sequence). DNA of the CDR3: TGTGCCAGCAGTTTAACGGAGACCGGGGAGCTGTTTTTT. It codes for CASSLTETGELFF.

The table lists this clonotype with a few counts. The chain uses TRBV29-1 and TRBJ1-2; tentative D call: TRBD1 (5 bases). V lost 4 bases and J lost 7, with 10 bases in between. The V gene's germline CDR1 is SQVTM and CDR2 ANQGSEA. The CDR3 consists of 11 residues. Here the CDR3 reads CSVGDRSGYTF. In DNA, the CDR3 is TGCAGCGTTGGCGACAGAAGTGGCTACACCTTC.

The CDR3 sequence: CASSPTDRGGETQYF. The CDR3 nucleotides read TGTGCCAGCAGCCCTACCGACAGGGGGGGAGAGACCCAGTACTTC. The rearrangement joins TRBV6-1 to TRBJ2-5; TRBD1 matches 9 bases. Losses at the gene ends were 6 bases for V and 4 bases for J; bases not matched to a gene: 9. CDR3 length: 15 amino acids. In germline, CDR1 is MNHNS, CDR2 SASEGT.